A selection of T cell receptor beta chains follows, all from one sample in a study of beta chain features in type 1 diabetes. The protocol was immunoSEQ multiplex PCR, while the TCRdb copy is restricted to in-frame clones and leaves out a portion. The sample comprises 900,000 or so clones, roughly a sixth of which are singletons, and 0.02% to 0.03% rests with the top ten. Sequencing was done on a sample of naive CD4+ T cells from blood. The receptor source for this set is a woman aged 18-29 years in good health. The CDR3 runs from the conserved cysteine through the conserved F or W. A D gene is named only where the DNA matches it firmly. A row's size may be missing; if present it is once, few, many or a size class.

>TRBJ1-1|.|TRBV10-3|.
CATGLGRGTEAFF
TGTGCCACCGGCCTCGGGAGGGGCACTGAAGCTTTCTTT
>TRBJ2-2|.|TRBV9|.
CASSVAAGFTGELFF
TGTGCCAGCAGCGTAGCCGCAGGGTTCACCGGGGAGCTGTTTTTT
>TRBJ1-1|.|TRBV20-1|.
CSAVRNTEAFF
TGCAGTGCCGTCAGGAACACTGAAGCTTTCTTT
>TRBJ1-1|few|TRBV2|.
CASSEAHKGWAEAFF
TGTGCCAGCAGTGAAGCCCACAAGGGCTGGGCTGAAGCTTTCTTT
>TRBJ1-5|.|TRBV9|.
CASSVGGYDQPQHF
TGTGCCAGCAGCGTAGGGGGTTATGATCAGCCCCAGCATTTT
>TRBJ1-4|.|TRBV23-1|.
CASSQFNHHGPNEKLFF
TGCGCCAGCAGTCAGTTCAACCATCACGGTCCTAATGAAAAACTGTTTTTT
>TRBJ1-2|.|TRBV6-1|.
CASSEDLVGLINYGYTF
TGTGCCAGCAGTGAAGACTTGGTAGGACTAATTAACTATGGCTACACCTTC
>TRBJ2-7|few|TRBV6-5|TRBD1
CASSYRGTGLYEQYF
TGTGCCAGCAGTTACCGAGGGACAGGGCTTTACGAGCAGTACTTC
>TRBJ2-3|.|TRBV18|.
CASSPLTGPRVTDTQYF
TGTGCCAGCTCACCACTGACAGGTCCCCGAGTAACAGATACGCAGTATTTT
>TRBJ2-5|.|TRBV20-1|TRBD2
CSAREGETQYF
TGCAGTGCGCGGGAGGGCGAGACCCAGTACTTC
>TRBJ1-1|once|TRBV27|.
CASSSVYEAFF
TGTGCCAGCAGTTCGGTATATGAAGCTTTCTTT
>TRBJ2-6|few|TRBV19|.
CASTYSGANVLTF
TGTGCCAGCACTTACTCTGGGGCCAACGTCCTGACTTTC
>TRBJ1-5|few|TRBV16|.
CASSQSGKGRGSNQPQHF
TGTGCCAGCAGCCAATCGGGAAAGGGGAGAGGGAGCAATCAGCCCCAGCATTTT
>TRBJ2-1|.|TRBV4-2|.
CASSQGLGGYNEQFF
TGTGCCAGCAGCCAAGGGCTCGGCGGTTACAATGAGCAGTTCTTC
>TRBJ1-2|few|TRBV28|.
CASSSQTDGYTF
TGTGCCAGCAGTTCCCAAACAGATGGCTACACCTTC
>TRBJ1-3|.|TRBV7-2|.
CASSLALAGNTIYF
TGTGCCAGCAGCTTAGCTCTTGCTGGAAACACCATATATTTT
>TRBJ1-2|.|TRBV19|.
CASSTPPDIYGYTF
TGTGCCAGTAGTACCCCGCCGGACATCTATGGCTACACCTTC
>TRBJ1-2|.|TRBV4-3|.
CASSHAVGSVGYTF
TGCGCCAGCAGCCATGCCGTTGGGTCAGTTGGCTACACCTTC
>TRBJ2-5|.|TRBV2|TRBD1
CASITLRDRAQETQYF
TGTGCCAGCATTACCCTTCGGGACAGGGCGCAAGAGACCCAGTACTTC
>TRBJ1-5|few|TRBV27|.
CASSSQAGLGQPQHF
TGTGCCAGCAGTTCACAGGCCGGTCTGGGGCAGCCCCAGCATTTT
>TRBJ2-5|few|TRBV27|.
CASSLLAAQETQYF
TGTGCCAGCAGTTTACTCGCCGCCCAAGAGACCCAGTACTTC
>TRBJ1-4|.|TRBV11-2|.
CASSLPTVREKLFF
TGTGCCAGCAGCTTACCCACAGTACGCGAAAAACTGTTTTTT
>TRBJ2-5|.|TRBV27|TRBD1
CASKYRQGGETQYF
TGTGCCAGCAAATACCGACAGGGCGGAGAGACCCAGTACTTC
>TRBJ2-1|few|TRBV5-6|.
CASSLGPGEQFF
TGTGCCAGCAGCTTAGGCCCCGGGGAGCAGTTCTTC
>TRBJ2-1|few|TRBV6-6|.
CASSPPGRVNEQFF
TGTGCCAGCAGCCCACCTGGGAGAGTAAATGAGCAGTTCTTC
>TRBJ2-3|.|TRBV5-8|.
CASSPGVPFSTDTQYF
TGTGCCAGCAGCCCCGGTGTGCCTTTTAGCACAGATACGCAGTATTTT
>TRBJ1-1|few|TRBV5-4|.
CASSSGRAAEAFF
TGTGCCAGCAGCTCCGGGAGGGCAGCTGAAGCTTTCTTT
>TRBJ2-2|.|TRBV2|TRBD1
CASSRDRGSGELFF
TGTGCCAGCAGCAGGGACAGGGGAAGCGGGGAGCTGTTTTTT
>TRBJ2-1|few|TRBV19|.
CASSPILRRGRHPGSYNEQFF
TGTGCCAGTAGTCCGATTTTAAGAAGGGGGAGACACCCAGGGAGCTACAATGAGCAGTTCTTC
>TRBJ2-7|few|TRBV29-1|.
CSAGLSSYEQYF
TGCAGCGCGGGGTTATCGAGCTACGAGCAGTACTTC
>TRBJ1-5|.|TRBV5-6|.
CASSFRGTGYQPQHF
TGTGCCAGCAGCTTTCGGGGAACAGGTTATCAGCCCCAGCATTTT
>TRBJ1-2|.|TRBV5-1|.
CASSLVGSGGSYGYTF
TGCGCCAGCAGCTTGGTTGGCAGTGGGGGCTCCTATGGCTACACCTTC
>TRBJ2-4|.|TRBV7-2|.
CASSLVSTGGIQYF
TGTGCCAGCAGCTTAGTATCTACTGGCGGCATTCAGTACTTC
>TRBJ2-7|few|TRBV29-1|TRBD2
CSVGLRENQGQYF
TGCAGCGTTGGTCTGCGGGAGAATCAGGGGCAGTACTTC
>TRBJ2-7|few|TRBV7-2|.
CASSLVPSVYEQYF
TGTGCCAGCAGCTTAGTTCCTAGCGTCTACGAGCAGTACTTC
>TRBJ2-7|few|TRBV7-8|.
CASSLGGWRDSYEQYF
TGTGCCAGCAGCTTAGGGGGGTGGCGGGATTCCTACGAGCAGTACTTC
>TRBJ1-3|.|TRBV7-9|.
CASSPGFSGNTIYF
TGTGCCAGCAGCCCAGGATTCTCTGGAAACACCATATATTTT
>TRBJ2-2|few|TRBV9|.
CASSATATGELFF
TGTGCCAGCAGCGCGACAGCCACCGGGGAGCTGTTTTTT
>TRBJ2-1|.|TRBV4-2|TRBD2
CASSQGTSGSSYNEQFF
TGTGCCAGCAGCCAAGGGACTAGCGGGAGCTCCTACAATGAGCAGTTCTTC
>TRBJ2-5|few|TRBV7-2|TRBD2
CASSATRGAGRQETQYF
TGTGCCAGCAGCGCCACGAGGGGAGCGGGGCGCCAAGAGACCCAGTACTTC
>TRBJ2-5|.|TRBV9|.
CASSTTGNPQETQYF
TGTGCCAGCAGCACTACCGGGAACCCACAAGAGACCCAGTACTTC
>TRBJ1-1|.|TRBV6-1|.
CASSEVDNTEAFF
TGTGCCAGCAGTGAAGTTGATAACACTGAAGCTTTCTTT
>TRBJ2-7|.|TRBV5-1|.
CASREGVGPYEQYF
TGCGCCAGCAGGGAGGGGGTCGGACCCTACGAGCAGTACTTC
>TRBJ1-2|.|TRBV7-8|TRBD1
CASSLEQGAGGYTF
TGTGCCAGCAGCCTCGAACAGGGGGCAGGTGGCTACACCTTC
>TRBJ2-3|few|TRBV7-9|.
CASSRLNTDTQYF
TGTGCCAGCAGCCGACTTAACACAGATACGCAGTATTTT
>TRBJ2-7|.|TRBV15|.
CATSRSLDSLGYEQYF
TGTGCCACCAGCAGATCCTTAGACTCTTTGGGCTACGAGCAGTACTTC
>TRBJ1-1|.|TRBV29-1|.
CSVGDRLNTEAFF
TGCAGCGTGGGAGACAGGTTGAACACTGAAGCTTTCTTT